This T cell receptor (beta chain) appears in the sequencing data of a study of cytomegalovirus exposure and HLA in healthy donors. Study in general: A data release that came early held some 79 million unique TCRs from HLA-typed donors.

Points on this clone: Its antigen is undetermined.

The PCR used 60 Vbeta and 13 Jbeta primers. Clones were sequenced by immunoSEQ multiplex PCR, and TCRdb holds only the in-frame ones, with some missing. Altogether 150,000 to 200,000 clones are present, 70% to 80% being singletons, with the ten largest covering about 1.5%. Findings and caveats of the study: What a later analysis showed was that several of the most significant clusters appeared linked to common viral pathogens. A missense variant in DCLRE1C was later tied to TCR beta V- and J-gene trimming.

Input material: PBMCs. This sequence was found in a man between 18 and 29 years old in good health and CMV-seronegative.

The CDR3 protein is CASSLAGLAGTAQETQYF. The CDR3 coding sequence is TGTGCCAGCAGCTTGGCCGGACTAGCGGGGACCGCCCAAGAGACCCAGTACTTC. The V and J genes are TRBV5-4 and TRBJ2-5, with 12 bases fitting TRBD2. The V gene end was trimmed by 0 bases and the J gene end by 1 base; junction bases not matched to a gene: 7. Looked up from germline, CDR1 is SGHNT and CDR2 is YYREEE (reference sequence). This CDR3 region has 18 residues. The entire variable domain, with the rest obtained from reference TRBV5-4 and TRBJ2-5, is as follows: ETGVTQSPTHLIKTRGQQVTLRCSSQSGHNTVSWYQQALGQGPQFIFQYYREEENGRGNFPPRFSGLQFPNYSSELNVNALELDDSALYLCASSLAGLAGTAQETQYFGPGTRLLVL.